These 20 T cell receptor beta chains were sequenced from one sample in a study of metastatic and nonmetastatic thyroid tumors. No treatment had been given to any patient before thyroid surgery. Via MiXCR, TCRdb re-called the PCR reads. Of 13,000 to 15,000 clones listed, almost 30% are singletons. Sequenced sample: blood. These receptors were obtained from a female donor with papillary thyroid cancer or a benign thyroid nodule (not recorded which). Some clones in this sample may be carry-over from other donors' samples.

Written as DNA, the CDR3 is TGCAGTGCTAGTCGGACTAGTCACTACGAGCAGTACTTC. Protein: CSASRTSHYEQYF. The chain combines TRBV20-1 with TRBJ2-7; TRBD2 matches at 7 bases. The ends lost 3 bases at V and 3 bases at J; junction bases unmatched: 5. CDR3 length: 13 residues. Germline V gene data show CDR1 as DFQATT and CDR2 as SNEGSKA (reference sequence).

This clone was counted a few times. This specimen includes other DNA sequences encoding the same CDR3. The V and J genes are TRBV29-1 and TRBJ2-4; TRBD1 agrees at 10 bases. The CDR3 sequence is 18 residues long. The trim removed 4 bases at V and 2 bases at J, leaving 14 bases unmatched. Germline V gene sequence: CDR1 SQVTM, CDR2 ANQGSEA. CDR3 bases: TGCAGCGTTGTGGGACAGGGGATACGGGAGTCGACCAAAAACATTCAGTACTTC. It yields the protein CSVVGQGIRESTKNIQYF.

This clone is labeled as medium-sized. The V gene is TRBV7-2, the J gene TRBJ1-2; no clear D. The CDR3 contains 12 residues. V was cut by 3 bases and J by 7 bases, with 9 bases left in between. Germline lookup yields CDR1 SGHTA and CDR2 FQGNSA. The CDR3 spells CASSLSVSGYTF. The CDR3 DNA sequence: TGTGCCAGCAGCTTGTCAGTTTCTGGCTACACCTTC.

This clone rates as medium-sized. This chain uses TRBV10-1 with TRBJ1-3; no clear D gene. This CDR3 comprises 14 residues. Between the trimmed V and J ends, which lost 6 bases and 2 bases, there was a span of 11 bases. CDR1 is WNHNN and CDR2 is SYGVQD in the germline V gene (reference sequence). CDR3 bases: TGCGCCAGCAGCGAGGACGGGGCTGGAAACACCATATATTTT. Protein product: CASSEDGAGNTIYF.

The CDR3 loop reads CASSAPETGNGYTF. CDR3 sequence (DNA): TGTGCCAGCAGCGCTCCCGAGACAGGGAATGGCTACACCTTC. The chain links TRBV28 to TRBJ1-2, with 7 positions matching TRBD1. The V gene's germline CDR1 is MDHEN and CDR2 SYDVKM. The V segment lost 6 bases and the J segment 6 bases; nucleotides outside the gene matches: 10. The CDR3 totals 14 residues.

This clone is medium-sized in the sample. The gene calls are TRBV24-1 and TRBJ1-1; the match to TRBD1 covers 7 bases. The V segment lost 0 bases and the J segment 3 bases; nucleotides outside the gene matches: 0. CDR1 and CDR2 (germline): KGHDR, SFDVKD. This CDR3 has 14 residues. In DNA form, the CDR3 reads TGTGCCACCAGTGATTTGCAGGGGGACACTGAAGCTTTCTTT. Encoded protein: CATSDLQGDTEAFF.

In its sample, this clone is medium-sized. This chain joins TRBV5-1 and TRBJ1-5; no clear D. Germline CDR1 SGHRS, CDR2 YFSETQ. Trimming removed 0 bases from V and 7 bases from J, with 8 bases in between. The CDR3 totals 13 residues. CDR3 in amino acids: CASSLDGYQPQHF. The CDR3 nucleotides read TGCGCCAGCAGCTTGGACGGGTACCAGCCCCAGCATTTT.

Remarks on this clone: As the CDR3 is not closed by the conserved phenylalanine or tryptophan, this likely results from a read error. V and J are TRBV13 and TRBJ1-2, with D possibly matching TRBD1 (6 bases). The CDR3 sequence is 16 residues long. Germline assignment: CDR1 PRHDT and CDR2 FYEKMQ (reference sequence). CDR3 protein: CARSPEGGNVNYGYTV. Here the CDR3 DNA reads TGTGCCCGCAGCCCCGAAGGGGGGAACGTTAACTATGGCTACACCGTC.

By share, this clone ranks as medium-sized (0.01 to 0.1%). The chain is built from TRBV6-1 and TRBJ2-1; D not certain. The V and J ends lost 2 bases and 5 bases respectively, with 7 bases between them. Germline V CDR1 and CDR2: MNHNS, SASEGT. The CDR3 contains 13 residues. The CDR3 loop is CASSEQLDNEQFF. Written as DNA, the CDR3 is TGTGCCAGCAGTGAACAGTTAGACAATGAGCAGTTCTTC.

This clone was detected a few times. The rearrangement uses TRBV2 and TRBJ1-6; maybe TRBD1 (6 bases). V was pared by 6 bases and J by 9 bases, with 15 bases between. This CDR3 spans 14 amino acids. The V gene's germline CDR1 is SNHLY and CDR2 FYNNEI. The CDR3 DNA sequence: TGTGCCAGCAGGCCAACAGGGCAAGGTTCACCCCTCCACTTT. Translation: CASRPTGQGSPLHF.

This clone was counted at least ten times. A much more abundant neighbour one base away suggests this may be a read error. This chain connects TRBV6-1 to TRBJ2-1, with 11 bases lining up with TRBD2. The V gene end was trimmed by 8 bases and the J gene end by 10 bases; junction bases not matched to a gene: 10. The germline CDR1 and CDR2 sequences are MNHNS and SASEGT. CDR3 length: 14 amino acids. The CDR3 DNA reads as TGTGCCAGCGGGTTTAGCGGGGGGGGCGGGGAGCAGTTCTTC. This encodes CASGFSGGGGEQFF.

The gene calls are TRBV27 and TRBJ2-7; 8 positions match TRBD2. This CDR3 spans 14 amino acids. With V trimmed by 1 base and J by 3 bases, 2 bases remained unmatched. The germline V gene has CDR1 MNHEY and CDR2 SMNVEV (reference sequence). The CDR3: CASSLWTSSYEQYF. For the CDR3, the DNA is TGTGCCAGCAGTTTATGGACTAGCAGCTACGAGCAGTACTTC.

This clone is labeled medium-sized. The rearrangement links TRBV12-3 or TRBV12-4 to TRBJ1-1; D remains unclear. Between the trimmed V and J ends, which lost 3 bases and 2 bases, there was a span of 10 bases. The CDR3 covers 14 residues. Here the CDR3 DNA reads TGTGCCAGCAGTTTTGGGCAAACCAACACTGAAGCTTTCTTT. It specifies CASSFGQTNTEAFF.

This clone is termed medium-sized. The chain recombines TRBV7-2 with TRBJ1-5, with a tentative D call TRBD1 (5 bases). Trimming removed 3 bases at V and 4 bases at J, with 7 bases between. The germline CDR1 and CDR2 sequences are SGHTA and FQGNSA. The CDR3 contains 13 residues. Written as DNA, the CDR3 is TGTGCCAGCAGCTTGGGGCTTAATCAGCCCCAGCATTTT. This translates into CASSLGLNQPQHF.

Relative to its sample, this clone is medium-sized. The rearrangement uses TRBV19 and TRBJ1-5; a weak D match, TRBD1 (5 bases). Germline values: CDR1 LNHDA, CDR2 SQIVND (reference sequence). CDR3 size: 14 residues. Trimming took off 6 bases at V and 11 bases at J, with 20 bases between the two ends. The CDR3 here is CASRGAPDGGTQHF. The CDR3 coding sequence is TGTGCCAGTAGAGGGGCCCCGGACGGGGGGACCCAGCATTTT.

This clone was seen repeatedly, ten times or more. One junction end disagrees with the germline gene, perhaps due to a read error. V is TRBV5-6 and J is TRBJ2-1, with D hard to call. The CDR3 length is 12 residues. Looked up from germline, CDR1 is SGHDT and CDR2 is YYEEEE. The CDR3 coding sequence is TGTGCCAGCAGCGTTAACTACGATGAGCAGTTCTTC. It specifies CASSVNYDEQFF.

The CDR3 DNA is TGCGCCATCAATTTCGGGCTCCGTGTGTATGATTCACCCCTCCACTTT. This sequence encodes CAINFGLRVYDSPLHF. J is TRBJ1-6 and V is TRBV5-1; no clear D gene. Germline CDR1 reads SGHRS; CDR2 reads YFSETQ. The CDR3 consists of 16 residues. Trimming shortened V by 9 bases and J by 8 bases, and 24 bases separated the two germline ends. Filled out from reference TRBV5-1 and TRBJ1-6, the complete variable domain reads KAGVTQTPRYLIKTRGQQVTLSCSPISGHRSVSWYQQTPGQGLQFLFEYFSETQRNKGNFPGRFSGRQFSNSRSEMNVSTLELGDSALYLCAINFGLRVYDSPLHFGNGTRLTVT.

DNA of the CDR3: TGTGCCAGCAGCTTAACGACAGACTTGCCCTACGAGCAGTACTTC. Translation gives CASSLTTDLPYEQYF. V and J are TRBV11-1 and TRBJ2-7, with D possibly matching TRBD1 (5 bases). Trimming removed 2 bases at V and 2 bases at J, with 13 bases between. CDR1 is SGHAT and CDR2 is FQDESV in the germline V gene (reference sequence). There are 15 residues in the CDR3. The variable domain in full, with the rest retrieved from reference TRBV11-1 and TRBJ2-7, is EAEVAQSPRYKITEKSQAVAFWCDPISGHATLYWYRQILGQGPELLVQFQDESVVDDSQLPKDRFSAERLKGVDSTLKIQPAELGDSAMYLCASSLTTDLPYEQYFGPGTRLTVT.

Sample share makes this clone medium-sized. CDR3: CASSFPTGQQETQYF. CDR3 DNA: TGTGCCAGCAGTTTCCCAACGGGACAGCAAGAGACCCAGTACTTC. V and J are TRBV28 and TRBJ2-5; 7 positions agree with TRBD1. This CDR3 has 15 amino acids. With V trimmed by 3 bases and J by 2 bases, 6 bases remained unmatched. CDR1 MDHEN and CDR2 SYDVKM come from the germline V gene.

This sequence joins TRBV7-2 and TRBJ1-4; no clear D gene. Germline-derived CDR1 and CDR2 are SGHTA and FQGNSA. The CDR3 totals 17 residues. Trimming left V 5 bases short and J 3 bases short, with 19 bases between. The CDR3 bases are TGTGCCAGCAGCGCAACGCCCCCTGGTCACCCTAATGAAAAACTGTTTTTT. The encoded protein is CASSATPPGHPNEKLFF.